These T cell receptor beta chains were read from a single sample in a study of blood T cell repertoires in COVID-19. Method: immunoSEQ multiplex PCR; TCRdb's copy keeps in-frame clones and lacks some. This sample yields about 360,000 clones, of which around 90% are seen a single time; around 2.1% belongs to the top ten. The sequencing sample was made of PBMCs or T cells enriched from blood (not recorded which). The origin of the receptors is a woman in her 40s with acute COVID-19. The CDR3 runs from the conserved cysteine through the conserved F or W.

v_gene	j_gene	CDR3aa
TRBV7-9	TRBJ2-5	CASSLAMTGGYETQYF
TRBV4-2	TRBJ1-4	CASSHARVRTNEKLFF
TRBV5-3	TRBJ1-2	CARRRGTGTKSNYGYTF
TRBV30	TRBJ1-2	CAWTADRGYGYTF
TRBV6-5	TRBJ1-1	CASTSGKAEAFF
TRBV10-1	TRBJ1-1	CARCSAEAFF
TRBV5-1	TRBJ1-1	CASSTRTGPNTEAFF
TRBV25-1	TRBJ1-2	CASSWTENYGYTF
TRBV18	TRBJ1-4	CASSPGAGGGEKLFF
TRBV3-1/TRBV3-2	TRBJ2-1	CASSQVLTRQFF
TRBV7-9	TRBJ2-3	CASSPRRGGWDTQYF
TRBV5-6	TRBJ1-5	CASSGQGDFGQPQHF
TRBV18	TRBJ2-7	CASSPAPVYEQYF
TRBV7-8	TRBJ1-2	CASSLIRDTYGYTF
TRBV6-5	TRBJ1-3	CASSPQGPGNTIYF
TRBV30	TRBJ1-6	CAWSVRRGRNSPLHF
TRBV19	TRBJ1-2	CASSVPGQGAFGYTF
TRBV6-6	TRBJ1-1	CASSYSITLAFF
TRBV30	TRBJ2-5	CAWSVAGETQYF
TRBV27	TRBJ1-1	CASSFRRNTEAFF
TRBV7-9	TRBJ2-7	CASSPHTTRSSYEQYF
TRBV20-1	TRBJ2-5	CSASPGTVLETQYF
TRBV27	TRBJ1-5	CASKRSSSQPQHF
TRBV5-1	TRBJ2-2	CASSPGQGARVGELFF
TRBV7-9	TRBJ1-4	CASSTQGANEKLFF
TRBV18	TRBJ1-2	CASSNRQGWGDYGYTF
TRBV19	TRBJ1-6	CASSAPGHDNSPLHF